The present T cell receptor (beta chain) was sequenced within a study of shared clonotypes between healthy human individuals. Findings and limits, study-wide: The donor pool, a small one, limited the genetic and exposure-history diversity represented.

Between the trimmed V and J ends, which lost 7 bases and 4 bases, there was a span of 16 bases. CDR1 ENHRY and CDR2 SYGVKD come from the germline V gene. This CDR3 spans 15 amino acids. The donor population consisted of healthy HIV-negative adults with no recent acute infections or vaccinations. Each donor was a Caucasian adult residing in Nashville, Tennessee. With regard to this clone: The target antigen is unknown.

Original processing methods: Filtering differed, since immunoSEQ gave only junction sequences and no quality scores. Clones were sequenced by immunoSEQ multiplex PCR, and TCRdb holds only the in-frame ones, with some missing. That table gives V, J and clone size, and the DNA gave D and trimming. Seen here are around 500,000 clones, around 80% observed once, and the top ten hold more than 10%. The sample consisted of PBMCs. This sequence originates from a woman in her thirties or forties in good health. Some clones in this sample may be carry-over from other donors' samples. The V gene is TRBV10-3, the J gene TRBJ2-2, with D perhaps matching TRBD1 (5 bases). The CDR3 sequence is CAITLGDRFTGELFF. The DNA for the CDR3 is TGTGCCATCACCCTAGGGGATCGGTTCACCGGGGAGCTGTTTTTT.